One T cell receptor (beta chain) is described in this entry. Its antigen is unknown. No much larger clonotype is one base removed from it; base qualities were not supplied. The immunoSEQ Assay, a bias-controlled multiplex PCR, was used to amplify TCRbeta CDR3 regions from genomic DNA. The study's processing was this. Nucleated cell counts per sample were estimated from amplification of reference gene primers within the assay. To quantify the absolute abundance of each unique TCRbeta CDR3 rearrangement, sequence reads were collapsed and filtered. For each sample, productive Simpson clonality was calculated by taking the square root of Simpson's diversity index across productive rearrangements. TCRdb limited this immuneACCESS table to in-frame rearrangements with V and J called. A share of clones is missing; checked studies link under half to unresolved V genes, and the rest is unexplained. V and J calls plus clone size are reproduced from that table; the DNA served to infer D and trimming. For this sample the table gives around 280,000 clones, of which 70% to 90% were detected only once. About 1.2% of the sample goes to the ten largest clones.

The data stem from a study of blood T cell repertoires in COVID-19 (TCRdb year 2020). In terms of the full investigation: Samples from collaborators originated in the United States, Italy and Spain and spanned both the acute and convalescent phases of COVID-19. Deeply sampled blood TCRbeta repertoires from subjects exposed to, actively infected with, or recovered from COVID-19 were included in the dataset. Samples were obtained from the ongoing ImmuneRACE study (first 160 participants) and from over 1,000 subjects provided by 6 global collaborators. Where available, HLA class I and class II types were obtained from metadata supplied by the sample provider rather than from assay-based typing. A de-identified subject ID, COVID-19 status, age in years and sex were almost always included in the sample metadata. The repertoires were released in a freely available public database meant as a resource for research on the immune response to SARS-CoV-2. The material from the prospective study consisted of cDNA or gDNA derived from T cells, B-cell-depleted T cells, or PBMCs. Points the paper makes about the study in general: The quantity of clinical and demographic metadata differed by source and by participant and was supplied without curation.

Sequences SGHKS (CDR1) and YYEKEE (CDR2) are obtained from the germline V gene (reference sequence). The junction carries 17 bases between V and J, which are trimmed by 1 base and 10 bases respectively. Reading from cysteine to phenylalanine, the CDR3 counts 14 amino acids. Kept here is only the CDR3 DNA, which spans 42 bases and is read in frame from base 1. The collaborating institutions used their own protocols to collect whole blood in K2EDTA tubes. For TCRbeta analysis, collaborators shipped samples in one of three forms: frozen whole blood, isolated PBMCs, or DNA extracted from either of those sample types.

The TCR was taken from a man aged 65 to 79 with acute or convalescent COVID-19. The chain employs TRBV5-5 and TRBJ2-5; the D gene is possibly TRBD1, with 6 bases matching. Sequenced material: peripheral blood. The CDR3 protein is CASSLSQGPLGQYF. The sequence in DNA is TGTGCCAGCAGCTTGAGCCAGGGGCCCCTCGGCCAGTACTTC.